Listed below are T cell receptor beta chains from one sample, sequenced in a study of blood T cell repertoires in COVID-19. Profiling relied on immunoSEQ multiplex PCR, and the TCRdb table lists in-frame clones only, not all of them. The sample lists about 140,000 clones, around 78% seen once, with 4.5% in the top ten. Input material: peripheral blood. These receptors were obtained from a woman older than 75 with active or convalescent COVID-19. CDR3s include the opening cysteine and the closing phenylalanine or tryptophan. Each record gives: D gene, V gene, J gene, clone size, CDR3 protein, CDR3 DNA. D genes are given only for firm matches. The size entry is marked missing in some rows and otherwise reads once, few, many or a size class.

.	TRBV7-9	TRBJ1-1	.	CASSLALRGGTEAFF	TGTGCCAGCAGCTTAGCGCTCAGGGGCGGCACTGAAGCTTTCTTT
TRBD1	TRBV9	TRBJ1-4	many	CASSVGTGLGEKLFF	TGTGCCAGCAGCGTGGGGACAGGGCTCGGTGAAAAACTGTTTTTT
TRBD1	TRBV29-1	TRBJ1-1	.	CSAQGVSNTEAFF	TGCAGCGCCCAGGGGGTTTCGAACACTGAAGCTTTCTTT
.	TRBV7-3	TRBJ2-7	.	CASSPRDLRAGGEQYF	TGTGCCAGCAGCCCCCGGGATCTACGGGCCGGGGGCGAGCAGTACTTC
.	TRBV2	TRBJ2-7	.	CASSTGQTRPYEQYF	TGTGCCAGCAGTACTGGACAGACAAGACCCTACGAGCAGTACTTC
TRBD2	TRBV7-8	TRBJ2-2	.	CASRPLAGGNTGELFF	TGTGCCAGCAGACCCCTAGCGGGGGGGAACACCGGGGAGCTGTTTTTT
.	TRBV11-2	TRBJ1-2	few	CASSLDPGGSYGYTF	TGTGCCAGCAGCTTAGATCCCGGGGGATCTTATGGCTACACCTTC
.	TRBV6-6	TRBJ2-3	.	CASSYVGTDTQYF	TGTGCCAGCAGTTATGTAGGCACAGATACGCAGTATTTT
.	TRBV11-2	TRBJ1-1	.	CASSFDRYSAFF	TGTGCCAGCAGCTTCGACAGGTATTCGGCTTTCTTT
.	TRBV5-6	TRBJ2-3	.	CASSPPQEELDTQYF	TGTGCCAGCAGCCCCCCCCAGGAAGAGTTAGATACGCAGTATTTT
TRBD1	TRBV6-1	TRBJ1-2	.	CASSAVVGGGVFGYTF	TGTGCCAGCAGTGCAGTGGTCGGAGGGGGCGTTTTTGGCTACACCTTC
TRBD2	TRBV7-2	TRBJ2-2	once	CASSLIPGGTTGELFF	TGTGCCAGCAGCTTAATTCCGGGGGGTACCACCGGGGAGCTGTTTTTT
.	TRBV19	TRBJ2-7	.	CASSSDAYEQYF	TGTGCCAGTAGTTCAGATGCCTACGAGCAGTACTTC
.	TRBV2	TRBJ1-5	.	CASSWTAYSNQPQHF	TGTGCCAGCAGTTGGACAGCCTATAGCAATCAGCCCCAGCATTTT
TRBD1	TRBV7-8	TRBJ2-5	.	CASSPWTGTQETQYF	TGTGCCAGCAGCCCCTGGACAGGGACCCAAGAGACCCAGTACTTC
.	TRBV7-2	TRBJ2-7	once	CASSLTRVSSYEQYF	TGTGCCAGCAGCTTAACACGGGTCAGCTCCTACGAGCAGTACTTC
TRBD1	TRBV18	TRBJ1-1	.	CASSPSLDRVTEAFF	TGTGCCAGCTCACCATCTCTGGACAGGGTCACTGAAGCTTTCTTT
.	TRBV5-1	TRBJ1-6	.	CASSPGGAGNSPLHF	TGCGCCAGCAGCCCTGGGGGGGCAGGTAATTCACCCCTCCACTTT
.	TRBV7-9	TRBJ1-6	.	CASSLAAGTPLHF	TGTGCCAGCAGCTTAGCGGCGGGTACACCCCTCCACTTT
.	TRBV30	TRBJ1-4	many	CAWSRTGGGTDEKLFF	TGTGCCTGGAGTCGGACCGGCGGTGGGACTGATGAAAAACTGTTTTTT
.	TRBV6-1	TRBJ2-2	.	CASSEVETRAGELFF	TGTGCCAGCAGTGAAGTCGAAACCCGCGCCGGGGAGCTGTTTTTT
TRBD1	TRBV6-5	TRBJ1-1	.	CASSRDRVGTEAFF	TGTGCCAGCAGCCGGGACAGGGTCGGGACTGAAGCTTTCTTT
.	TRBV6-5	TRBJ1-6	few	CASSPRRNSPLHF	TGTGCCAGCAGTCCTAGACGTAATTCACCCCTCCACTTT
.	TRBV7-2	TRBJ2-2	.	CASSTQPGGARTGELFF	TGTGCCAGCAGCACCCAGCCGGGGGGCGCGCGTACCGGGGAGCTGTTTTTT
.	TRBV2	TRBJ1-2	.	CASSPGKGNYGYTF	TGTGCCAGCAGTCCAGGGAAGGGGAACTATGGCTACACCTTC
TRBD1	TRBV18	TRBJ1-1	.	CASSPDRGSTEAFF	TGTGCCAGCTCACCGGACAGGGGATCAACTGAAGCTTTCTTT
.	TRBV6-2/TRBV6-3	TRBJ1-5	.	CASSYPTPGGQPQHF	TGTGCCAGCAGTTACCCTACACCCGGGGGTCAGCCCCAGCATTTT
.	TRBV29-1	TRBJ1-6	.	CSAGDGNSPLHF	TGCAGCGCAGGGGATGGCAATTCACCCCTCCACTTT
.	TRBV3-1/TRBV3-2	TRBJ1-6	.	CASRSDRPANSPLHF	TGTGCCAGCAGATCCGACAGGCCGGCGAATTCACCCCTCCACTTT
.	TRBV5-1	TRBJ1-2	.	CASSRVGANYGYTF	TGCGCCAGCAGCCGTGTGGGCGCTAACTATGGCTACACCTTC
TRBD1	TRBV3-1/TRBV3-2	TRBJ1-6	.	CASRPQQGDSPLHF	TGTGCCAGCAGACCGCAACAGGGGGATTCACCCCTCCACTTT
TRBD1	TRBV19	TRBJ1-5	many	CASSIEVTGGVKPQHF	TGTGCCAGTAGTATAGAAGTGACAGGGGGAGTTAAGCCCCAGCATTTT
.	TRBV19	TRBJ1-2	.	CASSRAIYDYTF	TGTGCCAGTAGTAGGGCGATCTATGACTACACCTTC
TRBD2	TRBV14	TRBJ2-5	.	CASSRAGVTQETQYF	TGTGCCAGCAGCCGAGCGGGGGTTACCCAAGAGACCCAGTACTTC
.	TRBV6-6	TRBJ2-5	.	CASSPRGISKTQYF	TGTGCCAGCAGTCCTAGGGGGATTTCGAAGACCCAGTACTTC
TRBD1	TRBV20-1	TRBJ1-3	once	CSASETGVGNTIYF	TGCAGTGCTAGTGAAACAGGGGTTGGAAACACCATATATTTT
.	TRBV5-8	TRBJ1-1	.	CASSFTQGAEAFF	TGTGCCAGCAGCTTTACACAGGGTGCTGAAGCTTTCTTT
TRBD1	TRBV7-9	TRBJ1-4	.	CASSARTGGVEKLFF	TGTGCCAGCAGCGCCCGGACAGGGGGCGTTGAAAAACTGTTTTTT
TRBD2	TRBV6-5	TRBJ2-7	.	CASRRGLADSEQYF	TGTGCCAGCCGACGAGGACTAGCGGACAGTGAGCAGTACTTC
TRBD1	TRBV2	TRBJ1-1	few	CASSRNRGHTEAFF	TGTGCCAGCAGCCGGAACAGGGGACACACTGAAGCTTTCTTT
.	TRBV5-4	TRBJ1-4	.	CASSLPGVNEKLFF	TGTGCCAGCAGCTTGCCTGGAGTTAATGAAAAACTGTTTTTT
TRBD2	TRBV4-2	TRBJ2-1	.	CASSPDRVNWRGGNEQFF	TGTGCCAGCAGCCCAGATAGAGTAAACTGGCGGGGGGGAAATGAGCAGTTCTTC
TRBD1	TRBV9	TRBJ1-6	.	CASSSSLPGQSVGSYNSPLHF	TGTGCCAGCAGCTCCTCTCTGCCGGGACAGAGCGTAGGGTCCTATAATTCACCCCTCCACTTT
.	TRBV6-5	TRBJ2-2	.	CASNTGHHTGELFF	TGTGCCAGCAATACGGGACACCACACCGGGGAGCTGTTTTTT
.	TRBV27	TRBJ1-6	few	CASSPTGQVNSPLHF	TGTGCCAGCAGTCCCACGGGACAAGTAAATTCACCCCTCCACTTT
.	TRBV11-3	TRBJ2-2	.	CASSLYLAGELFF	TGTGCCAGCAGCTTGTACCTTGCGGGGGAGCTGTTTTTT
TRBD1	TRBV30	TRBJ1-4	.	CAWSRTGGEKLFF	TGTGCCTGGAGCAGGACAGGGGGCGAAAAACTGTTTTTT
.	TRBV7-2	TRBJ2-1	.	CASSRRSGTRSSNEQFF	TGTGCCAGCAGCCGGAGATCCGGGACAAGATCCAGCAATGAGCAGTTCTTC
TRBD1	TRBV23-1	TRBJ2-7	.	CASSQPYGQDSYEQYF	TGCGCCAGCAGTCAACCCTATGGACAGGACTCCTACGAGCAGTACTTC
.	TRBV6-1	TRBJ1-2	.	CASSERDYYGYTF	TGTGCCAGCAGTGAAAGGGACTACTATGGCTACACCTTC
.	TRBV10-3	TRBJ1-2	.	CAIRQGNYGYTF	TGTGCCATCAGACAGGGAAACTATGGCTACACCTTC
.	TRBV27	TRBJ2-5	.	CASSPQGLETQYF	TGTGCCAGCAGCCCACAGGGCTTGGAGACCCAGTACTTC
.	TRBV19	TRBJ1-1	.	CASSTGEVRDTEAFF	TGTGCCAGTAGTACCGGGGAGGTAAGGGACACTGAAGCTTTCTTT